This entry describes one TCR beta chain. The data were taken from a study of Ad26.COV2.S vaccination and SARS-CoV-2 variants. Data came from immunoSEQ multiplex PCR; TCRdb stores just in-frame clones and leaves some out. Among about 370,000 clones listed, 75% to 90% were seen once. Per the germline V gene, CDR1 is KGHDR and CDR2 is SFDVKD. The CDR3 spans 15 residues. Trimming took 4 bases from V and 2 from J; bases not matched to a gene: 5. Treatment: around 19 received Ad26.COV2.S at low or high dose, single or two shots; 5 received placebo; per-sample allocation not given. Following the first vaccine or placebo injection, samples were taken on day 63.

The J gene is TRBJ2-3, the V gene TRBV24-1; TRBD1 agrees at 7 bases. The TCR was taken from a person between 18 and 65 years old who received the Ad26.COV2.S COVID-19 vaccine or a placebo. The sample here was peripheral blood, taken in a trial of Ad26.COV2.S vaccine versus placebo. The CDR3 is CATSDPGQLTDTQYF. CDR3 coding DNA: TGTGCCACCAGTGACCCGGGACAGCTCACAGATACGCAGTATTTT.